This entry describes one TCR beta chain. Antigen unknown. These data belong to a study of Ad26.COV2.S vaccination and SARS-CoV-2 variants. Some clones are missing from TCRdb's copy, which holds only in-frame ones; the method was immunoSEQ multiplex PCR. The data show over 85,000 clones, roughly 84% seen once. Study-level points and caveats: Estimates derived from TCR breadth and depth analyses may have underestimated total T cell responses. The placebo group had lower spike-specific TCR breadth than the vaccine recipients did. Reports say spike-specific CD8+ and CD4+ T cell responses covered substantial breadth after vaccination. People who got the vaccine or the placebo had similar non-spike TCR breadth.

The sequence was obtained from a human donor who had recovered from COVID-19. The starting material was peripheral blood, obtained after recovery from COVID-19.

The CDR3 DNA sequence: TGCGCCAGCAGCGGCGGACAGGGAAATTCACCCCTCCACTTT. This codes for CASSGGQGNSPLHF. The chain employs TRBV5-1 and TRBJ1-6; TRBD1 matches at 8 bases. This CDR3 region has 14 residues. CDR1 is SGHRS and CDR2 is YFSETQ in the germline V gene. The junction had 4 bases not matched to a gene; V was cut back by 4 bases and J by 7 bases. The variable domain in full, completed from reference TRBV5-1 and TRBJ1-6, reads KAGVTQTPRYLIKTRGQQVTLSCSPISGHRSVSWYQQTPGQGLQFLFEYFSETQRNKGNFPGRFSGRQFSNSRSEMNVSTLELGDSALYLCASSGGQGNSPLHFGNGTRLTVT.